The 13 T cell receptor beta chains reported below all come from one sample, sequenced in a study of persistence of HIV-infected CD4 T cells. Overlapping HIV-1 Gag 15-mer peptides at around 0.91 ug per peptide per mL were used. CD4+ T cells upregulating both CD40 ligand and CD69 were sorted as responding cells. The libraries were made with immunoSEQ version 4 in survey mode. Assay: immunoSEQ multiplex PCR; the TCRdb copy retains only in-frame clones and omits some. Here the sample spans under 40,000 clones, approximately 70% being singletons. For these TCRs, the target antigens are not known. The source was CD4+ T cells sorted from PBMCs after 18-hour stimulation, collected from a patient who received antiretroviral therapy. The receptors were sampled from an adult man with HIV who was CMV-seropositive.

The chain joins TRBV24-1 to TRBJ2-2; TRBD1 or TRBD2 may be the D gene (5 bases each). V was shortened by 6 bases and J by 10 bases, with 17 bases between the two germline ends. The CDR3 contains 14 residues. Germline-derived CDR1 and CDR2 are KGHDR and SFDVKD. This chain's CDR3 is CATSPGTAVMELFF. The CDR3 region has the DNA TGTGCCACCAGTCCCGGGACCGCGGTGATGGAGCTGTTTTTT.

The V call is TRBV19, the J call TRBJ2-6; no firm D call. Between the trimmed V and J ends, which lost 4 bases and 9 bases, there was a span of 7 bases. This CDR3 spans 12 amino acids. Germline V gene sequence: CDR1 LNHDA, CDR2 SQIVND (reference sequence). CDR3: CASSNPGNVLTF. For the CDR3, the DNA is TGTGCCAGTAGTAACCCTGGCAACGTCCTGACTTTC.

The chain joins TRBV29-1 to TRBJ1-1; D remains unclear. The CDR3 runs 11 residues. CDR1 SQVTM and CDR2 ANQGSEA come from the germline V gene. The ends were cut back, 2 bases at V and 6 bases at J, with 7 bases in the middle. CDR3 loop: CSVERPSEAFF. Here the CDR3 DNA reads TGCAGCGTTGAACGGCCATCTGAAGCTTTCTTT. Full variable domain (missing parts from reference TRBV29-1 and TRBJ1-1): SAVISQKPSRDICQRGTSLTIQCQVDSQVTMMFWYRQQPGQSLTLIATANQGSEATYESGFVIDKFPISRPNLTFSTLTVSNMSPEDSSIYLCSVERPSEAFFGQGTRLTVV.

This clone has just a few counts. This CDR3 reads CASAPTGNQPQHF. The CDR3 coding sequence is TGTGCCAGCGCCCCAACAGGCAATCAGCCCCAGCATTTT. The rearrangement joins TRBV3-1 (or the pseudogene TRBV3-2) to TRBJ1-5, with no clear D. This CDR3 region has 13 residues. V was clipped by 8 bases and J by 2 bases, with 10 bases between them. Germline CDR1 reads LGHDT; CDR2 reads YNNKEL (reference sequence).

The chain combines TRBV7-9 with TRBJ2-7; D is uncertain. V was shortened by 0 bases and J by 5 bases, with 14 bases between the two germline ends. Germline assignment: CDR1 SEHNR and CDR2 FQNEAQ (reference sequence). This CDR3 region has 15 residues. The CDR3 DNA reads TGTGCCAGCAGCTTAGCCGGACCCTTAAGGGACGAGCAGTACTTC. This codes for CASSLAGPLRDEQYF. The full variable domain, rest sourced from reference TRBV7-9 and TRBJ2-7, is DTGVSQNPRHKITKRGQNVTFRCDPISEHNRLYWYRQTLGQGPEFLTYFQNEAQLEKSRLLSDRFSAERPKGSFSTLEIQRTEQGDSAMYLCASSLAGPLRDEQYFGPGTRLTVT.

The chain uses TRBV3-1 (or the pseudogene TRBV3-2) and TRBJ2-7; TRBD1 aligns across 7 bases. CDR3 length: 14 residues. J gave up 3 bases and V 4 bases, and 6 bases lay outside the gene matches. The V gene's germline CDR1 is LGHDT and CDR2 YNNKEL (reference sequence). The CDR3: CASSPGTVIYEQYF. The DNA of the CDR3 is TGTGCCAGCAGCCCCGGGACAGTGATCTACGAGCAGTACTTC.

This sequence joins TRBV7-6 and TRBJ2-2, with a tentative D call TRBD2 (7 bases). Germline loops: CDR1 SGHVS, CDR2 FNYEAQ. The CDR3 loop spans 16 amino acids. With 5 bases removed from V and 1 base from J, the gap between germline ends came to 14 bases. DNA of the CDR3: TGTGCCAGCAGCCCCGGGGGGCTGGGGAACACCGGGGAGCTGTTTTTT. Protein: CASSPGGLGNTGELFF.

This chain uses TRBV10-1 with TRBJ2-7; D not certain. This CDR3 has 12 residues. Between the trimmed V and J ends, which lost 6 bases and 6 bases, there was a span of 12 bases. CDR1 WNHNN and CDR2 SYGVQD come from the germline V gene (reference sequence). The DNA of the CDR3 is TGCGCCAGCAGGATGGGGTCAGGCGAGCAGTACTTC. Protein product: CASRMGSGEQYF.

This chain connects TRBV7-9 to TRBJ1-1, with D unresolved. V shed 5 bases and J shed 4 bases, with 17 bases lying between them. The germline V gene has CDR1 SEHNR and CDR2 FQNEAQ (reference sequence). The CDR3 is made up of 15 amino acids. CDR3 residues: CASSPREAGSTEAFF. The CDR3 bases are TGTGCCAGCAGCCCCCGGGAGGCGGGGAGCACTGAAGCTTTCTTT.

V and J are TRBV9 and TRBJ1-6, with D perhaps TRBD1 (5 bases). This CDR3 is 14 amino acids long. The V gene's germline CDR1 is SGDLS and CDR2 YYNGEE. Trimming took off 0 bases at V and 8 bases at J, with 9 bases between the two ends. The CDR3 coding sequence is TGTGCCAGCAGCGTAGGAGGGGCGCATTCACCCCTCCACTTT. Its protein is CASSVGGAHSPLHF. The full variable domain, in which reference TRBV9 and TRBJ1-6 provide the parts outside the CDR3, is DSGVTQTPKHLITATGQRVTLRCSPRSGDLSVYWYQQSLDQGLQFLIQYYNGEERAKGNILERFSAQQFPDLHSELNLSSLELGDSALYFCASSVGGAHSPLHFGNGTRLTVT.

The chain recombines TRBV11-2 with TRBJ1-1; 7 positions agree with TRBD1. The CDR3 covers 14 residues. V shed 2 bases, J shed 4 bases, and the junction held 4 bases outside the gene matches. Germline V gene data show CDR1 as SGHAT and CDR2 as FQNNGV. The CDR3 region is CASSLHTGATEAFF. As DNA, the CDR3 is TGTGCCAGCAGCTTACACACAGGGGCCACTGAAGCTTTCTTT.

This clone was found a few times. This chain uses TRBV19 with TRBJ1-1, with D maybe TRBD1 (6 bases). V was trimmed by 6 bases and J by 1 base, leaving 9 bases between them. Germline V gives CDR1 LNHDA, CDR2 SQIVND (reference sequence). The CDR3 runs to 13 residues. The CDR3 nucleotides read TGTGCCAGTAGCGACAGGCCGAACACTGAAGCTTTCTTT. Amino acid sequence: CASSDRPNTEAFF. The full variable domain, in which reference TRBV19 and TRBJ1-1 provide the parts outside the CDR3, is DGGITQSPKYLFRKEGQNVTLSCEQNLNHDAMYWYRQDPGQGLRLIYYSQIVNDFQKGDIAEGYSVSREKKESFPLTVTSAQKNPTAFYLCASSDRPNTEAFFGQGTRLTVV.

The chain recombines TRBV9 with TRBJ1-5; D gene ambiguous. CDR3 size: 15 residues. Germline lookup yields CDR1 SGDLS and CDR2 YYNGEE. With 4 bases removed from V and 0 bases from J, the gap between germline ends came to 11 bases. The CDR3 here is CASSSTPNSNQPQHF. CDR3 coding DNA: TGTGCCAGCAGCTCAACACCGAATAGCAATCAGCCCCAGCATTTT.